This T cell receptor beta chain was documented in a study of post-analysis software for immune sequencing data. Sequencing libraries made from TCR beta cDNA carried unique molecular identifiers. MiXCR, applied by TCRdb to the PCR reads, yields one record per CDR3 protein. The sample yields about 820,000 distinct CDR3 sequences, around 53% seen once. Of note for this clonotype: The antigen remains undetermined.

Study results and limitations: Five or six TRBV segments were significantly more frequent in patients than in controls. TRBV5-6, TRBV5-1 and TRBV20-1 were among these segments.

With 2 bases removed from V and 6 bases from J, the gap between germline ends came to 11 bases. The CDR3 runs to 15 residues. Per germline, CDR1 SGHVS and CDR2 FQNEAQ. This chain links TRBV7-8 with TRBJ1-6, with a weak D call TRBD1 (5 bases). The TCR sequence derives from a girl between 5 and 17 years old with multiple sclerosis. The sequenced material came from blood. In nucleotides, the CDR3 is TGTGCCAGCAGCTTATCAGGCGACAGTAATTCACCCCTCCACTTT. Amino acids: CASSLSGDSNSPLHF.